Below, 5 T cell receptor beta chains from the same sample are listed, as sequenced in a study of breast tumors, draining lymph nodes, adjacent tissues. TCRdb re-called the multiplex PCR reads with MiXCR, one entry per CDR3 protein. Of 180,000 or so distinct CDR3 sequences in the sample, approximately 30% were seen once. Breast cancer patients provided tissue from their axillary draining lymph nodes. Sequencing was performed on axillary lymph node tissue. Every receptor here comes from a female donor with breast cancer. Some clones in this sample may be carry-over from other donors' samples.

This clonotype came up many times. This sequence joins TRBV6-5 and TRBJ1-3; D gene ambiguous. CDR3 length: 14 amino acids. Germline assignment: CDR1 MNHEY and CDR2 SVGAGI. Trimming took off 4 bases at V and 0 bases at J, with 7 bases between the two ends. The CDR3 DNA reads TGTGCCAGCAGTTCGTGGAGCTCTGGAAACACCATATATTTT. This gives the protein CASSSWSSGNTIYF.

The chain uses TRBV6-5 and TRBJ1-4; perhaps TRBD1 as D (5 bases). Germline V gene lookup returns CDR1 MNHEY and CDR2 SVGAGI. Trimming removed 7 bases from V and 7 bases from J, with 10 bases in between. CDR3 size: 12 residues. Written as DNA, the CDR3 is TGTGCCAGCAAGAGGGGTGTTGAAAAACTGTTTTTT. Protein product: CASKRGVEKLFF.

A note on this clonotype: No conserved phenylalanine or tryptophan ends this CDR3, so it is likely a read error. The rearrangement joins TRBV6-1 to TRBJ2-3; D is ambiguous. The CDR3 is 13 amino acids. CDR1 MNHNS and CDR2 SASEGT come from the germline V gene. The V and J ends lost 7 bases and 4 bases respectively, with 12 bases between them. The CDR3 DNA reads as TGTGCCAGCAATGGAACCGAGGCAGATACGCAGTATTCT. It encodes CASNGTEADTQYS.

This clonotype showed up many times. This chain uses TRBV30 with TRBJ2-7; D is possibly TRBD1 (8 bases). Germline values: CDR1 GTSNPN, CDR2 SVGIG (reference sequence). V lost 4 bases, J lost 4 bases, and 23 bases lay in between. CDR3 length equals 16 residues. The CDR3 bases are TGTGCCTGGACTCACCCGCGGGGGACAGGAGATTACGAGCAGTACTTC. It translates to CAWTHPRGTGDYEQYF.

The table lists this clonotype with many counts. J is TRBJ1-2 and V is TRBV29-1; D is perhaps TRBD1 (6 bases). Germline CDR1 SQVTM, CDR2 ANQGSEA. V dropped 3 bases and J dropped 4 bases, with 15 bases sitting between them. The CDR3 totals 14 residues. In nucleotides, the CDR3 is TGCAGCGTTGATGGTGGGGGGGCTGGCTATGGCTACACCTTC. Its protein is CSVDGGGAGYGYTF. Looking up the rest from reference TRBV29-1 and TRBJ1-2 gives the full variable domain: SAVISQKPSRDICQRGTSLTIQCQVDSQVTMMFWYRQQPGQSLTLIATANQGSEATYESGFVIDKFPISRPNLTFSTLTVSNMSPEDSSIYLCSVDGGGAGYGYTFGSGTRLTVV.